Each of the 4 T cell receptor beta chains below was sequenced from the same sample in a study of T cell responses to AZD1222 COVID-19 vaccine. Sequenced by immunoSEQ multiplex PCR; TCRdb stores in-frame clones only, minus some. The sample shows around 170,000 clones, about nine tenths of them seen only once. The sequenced sample was peripheral blood, obtained on day 0 of AZD1222 vaccination. The receptors shown here come from an adult in good health.

The V call is TRBV19, the J call TRBJ2-5; the match to TRBD1 covers 10 bases. The junction had 6 bases not matched to a gene; V was cut back by 6 bases and J by 5 bases. Germline lookup yields CDR1 LNHDA and CDR2 SQIVND (reference sequence). The CDR3 extends over 14 amino acids. CDR3: CASRRTGGVETQYF. For the CDR3, the DNA is TGTGCCAGTAGACGGACAGGGGGAGTGGAGACCCAGTACTTC.

The V and J genes are TRBV4-3 and TRBJ1-2; possibly TRBD1 for D (6 bases). Trimming removed 1 base from V and 0 bases from J, with 9 bases in between. Per the germline V gene, CDR1 is LGHNA and CDR2 is YSLEER. The CDR3 is 15 residues long. The CDR3, as DNA: TGCGCCAGCAGCCAAGGACAGGACACTAACTATGGCTACACCTTC. Translating gives CASSQGQDTNYGYTF.

The rearrangement joins TRBV27 to TRBJ2-2, with 10 bases that match TRBD1. The CDR3 loop spans 15 amino acids. Trimming removed 3 bases from V and 4 bases from J; junction bases left unmatched: 2. Per germline, CDR1 MNHEY and CDR2 SMNVEV (reference sequence). Here the CDR3 reads CASSFGTGVTGELFF. CDR3 in DNA: TGTGCCAGCAGTTTTGGGACAGGGGTCACCGGGGAGCTGTTTTTT.

This rearrangement joins TRBV19 to TRBJ2-7; D is possibly TRBD2 (5 bases). This CDR3 is built from 14 residues. From germline, CDR1 is LNHDA and CDR2 SQIVND (reference sequence). Trimming left V 6 bases short and J 2 bases short, with 14 bases between. The CDR3 DNA sequence: TGTGCCAGTAGGACCAAGGGAGATACCTACGAGCAGTACTTC. Translating it yields CASRTKGDTYEQYF.